This T cell receptor (beta chain) emerged from a study of sequential checkpoint blockade in melanoma. Study at large: First-line arms were nivolumab then ipilimumab, or the reverse, randomized 1:1.

CDR1 is SGDLS, CDR2 YYNGEE, per germline. The CDR3 spans 11 residues. This clone was recorded a few times. The junction and the germline gene differ at one end; a read error may be behind it. Libraries were prepared by immunoSEQ multiplex PCR; TCRdb keeps only in-frame clonotypes and omits some of them. Among roughly 23,000 clones listed, around two thirds were seen once. The treatment was: randomized to nivolumab then ipilimumab (arm A) or the reverse (arm B). This specimen consisted of CD8+ T cells sorted from blood (inferred from file names), obtained from a patient given nivolumab and ipilimumab in sequence. The chain carries TRBV9 and TRBJ2-1; unclear D gene. The TCR originated in a human donor with melanoma. The CDR3 spells CASSSDNEQFF. The DNA of the CDR3 is TGTGCCAGCAGCTCCGACAATGAGCAGTTCTTC.